The TCR beta chain described here comes from a study of CD8 T cells in ankylosing spondylitis. Study observations and caveats: Clones tied to disease were said to be significantly enriched in matched ankylosing spondylitis synovial fluid. What appeared characteristic of ankylosing spondylitis blood was a TCR beta motif of fewer than ten highly homologous variants.

V shed 8 bases and J shed 5 bases, with 13 bases lying between them. CDR3 size: 13 residues. Per the germline V gene, CDR1 is SNHLY and CDR2 is FYNNEI. This clonotype was detected ten times or more. Its antigen remains unknown. Quantitative 5'-RACE was performed with molecular barcodes, and it yielded the TCR beta libraries. TCRdb reanalysed the 5' RACE reads using MiXCR and keeps one entry per CDR3 protein. The profile covers about 36,000 distinct CDR3 sequences, with about 5.5% appearing a single time and approximately 12% taken by the ten largest. The chain carries TRBV2 and TRBJ2-1; possible D gene TRBD2, 6 bases. What was sequenced was blood, either unsorted or a sorted T cell fraction (not recorded which). The clonotype originates from a male donor with ankylosing spondylitis or in good health (not recorded which). The CDR3 region has the DNA TGTGCCAGCGCGGGGCCAGGAGACAATGAGCAGTTCTTC. Amino acids: CASAGPGDNEQFF.